These 2 T cell receptor beta chains were all obtained from the same sample, sequenced in a study of tissue T cells after allogeneic stem cell transplantation. Clones were sequenced by immunoSEQ multiplex PCR, and TCRdb holds only the in-frame ones, with some missing. The data show over 40,000 clones, roughly 73% seen once. Sequencing was performed on sorted cells pooled from one or two spleens. These receptors originate from a pool of C57BL/6 mice in good health.

As for this clone: Germline and genes here are mouse. CDR3 bases read: TGTGCAAGCAGCTTGGGACAGGGGGACTCCGACTACACC. This encodes CASSLGQGDSDYT. The whole CDR3 region reads CASSLGQGDSDYTF. The rearrangement links TRBV16 to TRBJ1-2; 11 nucleotides line up with TRBD1. Sequencing ends 1 residue short of the CDR3 end; the germline J gene provides the rest. Germline assignment: CDR1 SGHSA and CDR2 FRNQAP. Trimming cost V 3 bases and J 3 bases; bases outside gene matches: 0. This CDR3 comprises 14 residues.

This clone was counted once. The gene names here belong to mouse. Read coverage stops 1 residue before the CDR3 terminus; the germline J gene supplies the remainder. The rearrangement uses TRBV26 and TRBJ2-7; 9 nucleotides line up with TRBD2. The CDR3 runs 15 residues. After removal of 0 bases from V and 2 bases from J, the junction contained 2 bases not matched to a gene. Germline CDR1 reads KGHPV; CDR2 reads FQNQEV (reference sequence). CDR3 DNA, as far as it was read: TGTGCCAGCAGTCTGTCGAACTGGGGGGCCTATGAACAGTAC. Translation: CASSLSNWGAYEQY. The complete CDR3 protein is CASSLSNWGAYEQYF.